The entry below gives a single TCR beta chain sequence along with its context. The antigen this receptor binds is unknown. Base quality data are lacking; no much larger clone is found one base away. Participants in the prospective study were enrolled through a virtual design, were aged about 18 to 90 years, and lived in approximately 25 United States geographic areas. Cohort assignment in the prospective study relied on participant-reported clinical history from a screening survey and a study questionnaire. For ImmuneRACE Cohort 3, a participant was defined as recovered based on two consecutive negative NP/OP PCR tests, clearance by a healthcare professional, or resolution of symptoms. Each participant in the prospective study had whole blood, serum and a nasopharyngeal or oropharyngeal swab collected by mobile phlebotomists. Additional blood draws and questionnaires over an approximately 2-month period could optionally be provided by prospective study participants. Before DNA extraction, prospective study blood samples were shipped either frozen or at room temperature.

This sample is drawn from a study of blood T cell repertoires in COVID-19 (dated by TCRdb to about 2020). Regarding the research as a whole: Samples covering the acute and convalescent phases of COVID-19 were provided by collaborators in the United States, Italy and Spain. Samples came from the ongoing ImmuneRACE study (first 160 participants) plus 1,254 subjects from 6 global collaborators. HLA class I and class II types, where available, came from metadata supplied by the sample provider rather than from assay-based typing. The prospective study material was composed of cDNA or gDNA derived from T cells, B-cell-depleted T cells, or PBMCs. The repertoires were released in a freely available public database meant as a resource for research on the immune response to SARS-CoV-2. A de-identified subject ID, COVID-19 status, age in years and sex were almost always included in the sample metadata. Subjects who had been exposed to COVID-19, were actively infected with it, or had recovered from it provided the deeply sampled blood TCRbeta repertoires that made up the dataset. What the study reported, not specific to this receptor: The quantity of clinical and demographic metadata differed by source and by participant and was supplied without curation.

CDR1 and CDR2 (SGHDT, YYEEEE) derive from the germline V gene. From its cysteine to its phenylalanine, the CDR3 spans 15 amino acids. The retained sequence is limited to the CDR3, 45 bases, with the frame set at the first base. V loses 4 bases of germline sequence and J loses 7 bases, and the interval between the two ends is 17 bases. The immunoSEQ Assay, a bias-controlled multiplex PCR, was used to amplify TCRbeta CDR3 regions from genomic DNA. The published analysis was carried out like this. Within the assay, amplification of reference gene primers was used to estimate how many nucleated cells each sample contained. Sequence reads were collapsed and filtered to measure the absolute abundance of every unique TCRbeta CDR3 rearrangement. For each sample, productive Simpson clonality was calculated as the square root of Simpson's diversity index across productive rearrangements. TCRdb mirrors the immuneACCESS table, restricted to in-frame sequences. Some clones are absent from its copies; in checked studies, under half trace to an unresolved V gene, and the reason for the others is unknown. D and trimming come from the DNA, and the V and J calls and clone size come from that table. The sample table lists approximately 300,000 clones, 65% to 90% of them with a count of one. 8% to 13% of the sample rests with the top ten.

The TCR was taken from a woman under 30 who had recovered from COVID-19. Sequences were obtained from PBMCs or T cells enriched from blood (not recorded which). This chain joins TRBV5-6 to TRBJ1-4; TRBD1 could be the D gene, as 6 bases match. The bases are TGTGCCAGCAGCGGGATGGACAGTTCAAGTGAAAAACTGTTTTTT. Its protein reads: CASSGMDSSSEKLFF.